These 15 T cell receptor beta chains were all obtained from the same sample, sequenced in a study of CD8 T cells in ankylosing spondylitis. General observations from the study: Typical of ankylosing spondylitis blood, it appeared, was a TCR beta motif of eight highly homologous variants.

TCRdb reanalysed the 5' RACE reads using MiXCR and keeps one entry per CDR3 protein. The sample holds about 800,000 distinct CDR3 sequences, 10% to 15% seen once. The antigens for these receptors are not known. Sequences were obtained from blood, either unsorted or a sorted T cell fraction (not recorded which). The origin of the receptors is a male donor with ankylosing spondylitis.

There are many counts of this clonotype. The chain uses TRBV5-6 and TRBJ2-3, with 10 nucleotides matching TRBD2. CDR1 and CDR2 (germline): SGHDT, YYEEEE. J gave up 1 base and V 4 bases, and 3 bases lay outside the gene matches. This CDR3 has 15 amino acids. Here the CDR3 reads CASSQGTSGTDTQYF. The DNA for the CDR3 is TGTGCCAGCAGCCAAGGGACTAGCGGCACAGATACGCAGTATTTT.

The chain combines TRBV28 with TRBJ1-1, with D perhaps TRBD1 (6 bases). The length of the CDR3 is 15 residues. From germline, CDR1 is MDHEN and CDR2 SYDVKM. The ends were cut back, 10 bases at V and 1 base at J, with 19 bases in the middle. The CDR3 sequence is CATTDNRVWNTEAFF. The CDR3 DNA is TGTGCCACTACCGACAACAGGGTTTGGAACACTGAAGCTTTCTTT. The variable domain in full, completed from reference TRBV28 and TRBJ1-1, reads DVKVTQSSRYLVKRTGEKVFLECVQDMDHENMFWYRQDPGLGLRLIYFSYDVKMKEKGDIPEGYSVSREKKERFSLILESASTNQTSMYLCATTDNRVWNTEAFFGQGTRLTVV.

In this sample, this clonotype turned up a few times. The V call is TRBV20-1, the J call TRBJ1-1; no reliable D call. The CDR3 loop spans 13 amino acids. CDR1 is DFQATT, CDR2 SNEGSKA, per germline (reference sequence). Deletions cut 3 bases from V and 2 bases from J, with 10 bases between. DNA of the CDR3: TGCAGTGCTAGTTATAGGCGCAACACTGAAGCTTTCTTT. Protein: CSASYRRNTEAFF.

This sequence joins TRBV7-6 and TRBJ2-3, with D hard to call. Trimming took 6 bases from V and 1 from J, leaving 14 bases between them. The CDR3 runs 15 residues. CDR1 is SGHVS, CDR2 FNYEAQ, per germline. Written as DNA, the CDR3 is TGTGCCAGCAGTCTAACCCCTCTCCGCACAGATACGCAGTATTTT. This gives the protein CASSLTPLRTDTQYF.

This clonotype was detected ten times or more. The J gene is TRBJ1-2, the V gene TRBV20-1; D is unresolved. This CDR3 is 14 amino acids long. V lost 2 bases to trimming and J lost 1 base, with 11 bases between them. Per the germline V gene, CDR1 is DFQATT and CDR2 is SNEGSKA (reference sequence). The CDR3 DNA sequence: TGCAGTGCTAGACCGGGCGCCGTTAACTATGGCTACACCTTC. Protein: CSARPGAVNYGYTF.

This clonotype was observed at least ten times. The genes are TRBV12-3 or TRBV12-4 and TRBJ1-1; the D gene is possibly TRBD1 (6 bases). The CDR3 is 14 residues long. Trimming took off 5 bases at V and 1 base at J, with 11 bases between the two ends. DNA for the CDR3: TGTGCCAGCAGTCGGCGGGACACGAACACTGAAGCTTTCTTT. Encoded protein: CASSRRDTNTEAFF.

This clonotype was detected only a few times. This chain links TRBV6-2 or TRBV6-3 with TRBJ2-1; no definite D call. There are 14 residues in the CDR3. The ends were cut back, 6 bases at V and 10 bases at J, with 19 bases in the middle. Germline lookup yields CDR1 MNHEY and CDR2 SVGEGT. CDR3 DNA: TGTGCCAGCAGCATAATAAGAAGAGCGCAAGAGCAGTTCTTC. Protein product: CASSIIRRAQEQFF.

The J gene is TRBJ2-1, the V gene TRBV4-3; a possible D gene is TRBD1 (5 bases). This CDR3 has 15 amino acids. Germline V lookup: CDR1 LGHNA, CDR2 YSLEER. Trimming took 0 bases from V and 2 from J, leaving 8 bases between them. CDR3 loop: CASSQDQGPYNEQFF. The CDR3 bases are TGCGCCAGCAGCCAAGATCAGGGTCCCTACAATGAGCAGTTCTTC.

The rearrangement links TRBV5-1 to TRBJ2-7; TRBD2 matches 13 bases. V shed 2 bases, J shed 1 base, and the junction held 3 bases outside the gene matches. The CDR3 consists of 16 residues. Germline V gene lookup returns CDR1 SGHRS and CDR2 YFSETQ. The CDR3 bases are TGCGCCAGCAGCTTTGGGACTAGCGGGGAATCCTACGAGCAGTACTTC. Its protein is CASSFGTSGESYEQYF.

This clonotype was picked up a small number of times. The rearrangement links TRBV24-1 to TRBJ2-5; 7 nucleotides match TRBD1. The V and J ends lost 6 bases and 5 bases, in that order; junction bases with no gene match: 5. This CDR3 is 13 amino acids long. Looked up from germline, CDR1 is KGHDR and CDR2 is SFDVKD. CDR3 loop: CATSPTGAETQYF. The CDR3 DNA follows: TGTGCCACCAGTCCAACAGGGGCCGAGACCCAGTACTTC.

This clonotype was counted between two and nine times. The chain couples TRBV6-5 to TRBJ2-2; D is possibly TRBD1 (6 bases). This CDR3 contains 16 residues. V was trimmed by 0 bases and J by 6 bases, leaving 14 bases between them. Germline V gives CDR1 MNHEY, CDR2 SVGAGI. The CDR3 here is CASSYSGPGEAGELFF. For the CDR3, the DNA is TGTGCCAGCAGTTACTCGGGGCCAGGGGAAGCCGGGGAGCTGTTTTTT.

This clonotype showed up many times. One end of the junction does not line up with germline, which may come from a read error. V and J are TRBV5-1 and TRBJ2-5; 11 bases agree with TRBD1. This CDR3 is 14 amino acids long. From germline, CDR1 is SGHRS and CDR2 YFSETQ. The CDR3 loop is CASSPGTGGETQYF. CDR3 DNA sequence: TGTGCCAGCAGCCCGGGGACAGGGGGGGAGACCCAGTACTTC.

This clonotype was seen at least ten times. V gene TRBV20-1 combines with J gene TRBJ2-7; D is unresolved. The germline V gene encodes CDR1 DFQATT and CDR2 SNEGSKA (reference sequence). Trimming cost V 6 bases and J 2 bases, with 8 bases left between them. The length of the CDR3 is 11 residues. In nucleotides, the CDR3 is TGCAGTGCGACGCGAACCTACGAGCAGTACTTC. Protein: CSATRTYEQYF.

CDR3 DNA sequence: TGTGCCAGCAGCCAAGGGTCCGTTTTATATGGCTACACCTTC. This translates into CASSQGSVLYGYTF. This chain links TRBV7-9 with TRBJ1-2; D is ambiguous. In germline, CDR1 is SEHNR, CDR2 FQNEAQ (reference sequence). This CDR3 has 14 amino acids. With 5 bases removed from V and 5 bases from J, the gap between germline ends came to 15 bases.

V gene TRBV29-1 combines with J gene TRBJ2-3, with TRBD2 as a possible D gene (6 bases). This CDR3 has 13 amino acids. Deletions cut 2 bases from V and 5 bases from J, with 11 bases between. Germline V gene data show CDR1 as SQVTM and CDR2 as ANQGSEA. CDR3 region: CSVERAGQDTQYF. The CDR3 bases are TGCAGCGTTGAAAGGGCGGGGCAAGATACGCAGTATTTT.